These 16 T cell receptor beta chains were all obtained from the same sample, sequenced in a study of vaccination and CD4 T cells after COVID-19. In TCRdb, the PCR reads were re-called with MiXCR into one record per CDR3 protein. The profile shows about 29,000 distinct CDR3 sequences, approximately 53% of them singletons. Time point described: late sampling 161 to 241 days after vaccination in a few convalescent patients. Sequences were derived from CD4+ T cells from blood, sampled about 7 months after SARS-CoV-2 vaccination. The receptors were sampled from a human donor who had recovered from COVID-19.

This clonotype was detected only a few times. The chain is built from TRBV27 and TRBJ2-5; 7 nucleotides align to TRBD2. Germline V gives CDR1 MNHEY, CDR2 SMNVEV (reference sequence). There are 15 residues in the CDR3. V lost 0 bases and J lost 4; bases outside the gene matches: 5. The CDR3 DNA sequence: TGTGCCAGCAGTTTATCGTGGGGGGGGGGAGAGACCCAGTACTTC. Its translation: CASSLSWGGGETQYF.

The table lists this clonotype with a few counts. The V and J genes are TRBV2 and TRBJ1-5, with D unresolved. Trimming pared 3 bases from V and 0 bases from J, leaving 6 bases between. Germline lookup yields CDR1 SNHLY and CDR2 FYNNEI. CDR3 length: 14 amino acids. CDR3: CASSDVLSNQPQHF. The DNA for the CDR3 is TGTGCCAGCAGTGACGTCCTTAGCAATCAGCCCCAGCATTTT.

The genes are TRBV27 and TRBJ2-5; perhaps D is TRBD1 or TRBD2 (6 bases each). The CDR3 is 14 residues long. V lost 5 bases and J lost 5, with 15 bases in between. CDR1 MNHEY and CDR2 SMNVEV come from the germline V gene (reference sequence). CDR3 in DNA: TGTGCCAGCAGTAGTAAGGGGGGAGCGGAGACCCAGTACTTC. Its translation is CASSSKGGAETQYF.

V and J are TRBV28 and TRBJ2-5, with 9 bases identical to TRBD1. Losses at the gene ends were 6 bases for V and 7 bases for J; bases not matched to a gene: 12. The CDR3 sequence is 15 residues long. Germline V CDR1 and CDR2: MDHEN, SYDVKM. DNA of the CDR3: TGTGCCAGCAGCCCAACACAGGGGGCTCCAGGGACCCAGTACTTC. Translated, it gives CASSPTQGAPGTQYF.

This clonotype occurred a few times. The chain carries TRBV7-9 and TRBJ1-2; weak D call: TRBD1 (6 bases). The V gene lost 3 bases and the J gene lost 4 bases, with 15 bases spanning the gap. The germline gives CDR1 SEHNR, CDR2 FQNEAQ (reference sequence). This CDR3 spans 15 amino acids. CDR3: CASSFTGSPLYGYTF. The DNA for the CDR3 is TGTGCCAGCAGCTTCACAGGGAGCCCCCTCTATGGCTACACCTTC.

The V call is TRBV20-1, the J call TRBJ2-1; no reliable D call. Trimming stripped 5 bases from V and 6 bases from J, with 5 bases between. CDR1 and CDR2 (germline): DFQATT, SNEGSKA (reference sequence). The CDR3 spans 10 residues. As DNA, the CDR3 is TGCAGTGCTTACAGCAATGAGCAGTTCTTC. Translating it yields CSAYSNEQFF.

V usage is TRBV7-9 and J usage is TRBJ2-5, with TRBD1 identical over 8 bases. Germline V lookup: CDR1 SEHNR, CDR2 FQNEAQ (reference sequence). The J segment lost 2 bases and the V segment lost 0 bases, leaving 17 bases of the junction unmatched. The CDR3 runs 20 residues. CDR3 loop: CASSLARGSRDRTTQETQYF. The CDR3, as DNA: TGTGCCAGCAGCTTAGCGCGTGGGTCTCGGGACAGGACTACGCAAGAGACCCAGTACTTC.

On this clonotype: One junction end disagrees with the germline gene, perhaps due to a read error. The chain links TRBV7-9 to TRBJ2-1; D assignment may be TRBD1 or TRBD2 (5 bases each). This CDR3 has 13 residues. CDR1 is SEHNR and CDR2 is FQNEAQ in the germline V gene (reference sequence). Here the CDR3 DNA reads TGTGCCAGCAGCTCCGGGACGTACAATGTGCAGTTCTTC. Residues: CASSSGTYNVQFF.

This clonotype was seen only a few times. J is TRBJ1-5 and V is TRBV6-1; TRBD1 matches 7 bases. Trimming removed 6 bases from V and 5 bases from J; junction bases left unmatched: 7. This CDR3 comprises 14 residues. Germline V gene sequence: CDR1 MNHNS, CDR2 SASEGT. CDR3 DNA sequence: TGTGCCAGCAGGACAGGGTGGAGGGATCAGCCCCAGCATTTT. As protein: CASRTGWRDQPQHF.

This chain joins TRBV7-2 and TRBJ2-7; D remains ambiguous. The CDR3 extends over 12 amino acids. Trimming left V 7 bases short and J 2 bases short, with 9 bases between. Germline CDR1 and CDR2: SGHTA and FQGNSA. CDR3 sequence: CASMGRTYEQYF. The CDR3 DNA is TGTGCCAGCATGGGCAGAACCTACGAGCAGTACTTC.

This clonotype was counted a few times. The V call is TRBV20-1, the J call TRBJ1-1; D gene unclear. Germline CDR1 reads DFQATT; CDR2 reads SNEGSKA (reference sequence). This CDR3 region has 15 residues. V was pared by 6 bases and J by 1 base, with 18 bases between. CDR3 protein: CSALSVKSANTEAFF. CDR3 nucleotides: TGCAGTGCCCTCTCGGTCAAATCGGCGAACACTGAAGCTTTCTTT.

The V gene is TRBV7-8, the J gene TRBJ1-2, with 8 bases identical to TRBD1. The CDR3 spans 16 residues. The J segment lost 3 bases and the V segment lost 5 bases, leaving 11 bases of the junction unmatched. Per germline, CDR1 SGHVS and CDR2 FQNEAQ. Here the CDR3 DNA reads TGTGCCAGCAGCCCGGGACAGGTGCAATCGGACTATGGCTACACCTTC. Encoded protein: CASSPGQVQSDYGYTF.

The chain recombines TRBV20-1 with TRBJ2-1; no reliable D call. Trimming took off 1 base at V and 5 bases at J, with 3 bases between the two ends. Germline V gene sequence: CDR1 DFQATT, CDR2 SNEGSKA (reference sequence). This CDR3 is built from 11 residues. CDR3 residues: CSARADNEQFF. The CDR3 DNA reads TGCAGTGCTAGAGCTGACAATGAGCAGTTCTTC.

The J gene is TRBJ1-2, the V gene TRBV7-2; 9 bases align to TRBD1. CDR1 SGHTA and CDR2 FQGNSA come from the germline V gene. J gave up 7 bases and V 2 bases, and 5 bases lay outside the gene matches. CDR3 length: 14 amino acids. CDR3: CASSLRTGEGGYTF. CDR3 DNA sequence: TGTGCCAGCAGCTTACGGACAGGGGAAGGTGGCTACACCTTC.

This clonotype showed up just a few times. This rearrangement joins TRBV20-1 to TRBJ2-1; D gene uncertain. The ends were cut back, 3 bases at V and 5 bases at J, with 8 bases in the middle. Germline V CDR1 and CDR2: DFQATT, SNEGSKA (reference sequence). This CDR3 is built from 12 residues. In nucleotides, the CDR3 is TGCAGTGCTAGCGAAAGTCACAATGAGCAGTTCTTC. Translation: CSASESHNEQFF.

This sequence joins TRBV20-1 and TRBJ2-7, with 11 bases that match TRBD2. The CDR3 totals 17 residues. The V gene end was trimmed by 0 bases and the J gene end by 0 bases; junction bases not matched to a gene: 7. Per the germline V gene, CDR1 is DFQATT and CDR2 is SNEGSKA (reference sequence). CDR3 region: CSARDRTSGLLSYEQYF. In DNA form, the CDR3 reads TGCAGTGCTAGAGACAGGACTAGCGGGCTTCTCTCCTACGAGCAGTACTTC.